This is a list of T cell receptor beta chains from one sample in a study of immune evolution from preneoplasia to lung adenocarcinoma. Only in-frame clones appear in the TCRdb table, and some are missing; sequencing was by immunoSEQ multiplex PCR. The sample holds around 5,700 clones, around 80% seen once. The source material was FFPE lung adenocarcinoma in situ tissue. All receptors derive from a donor aged 70 or older with lung adenocarcinoma. CDR3s include the opening cysteine and the closing phenylalanine or tryptophan. A D gene is named only where the DNA matches it firmly. Some rows mark clone size as missing; the rest say once, few, many or name a class of expanded clone.

>.|14|.|TRBV5-1|TRBJ2-2
CASSPDANQGELFF
TGCGCCAGCAGCCCCGACGCGAACCAGGGGGAGCTGTTTTTT
>.|14|.|TRBV7-2|TRBJ2-5
CASSLVRRSETQYF
TGTGCCAGCAGCTTAGTTCGACGGAGCGAGACCCAGTACTTC
>.|13|TRBD1|TRBV6-5|TRBJ1-3
CASRQQGGNTIYF
TGTGCCAGCAGACAACAGGGGGGAAACACCATATATTTT
>.|16|TRBD1|TRBV5-1|TRBJ2-1
CASSLLGQGASNEQFF
TGCGCCAGCAGCTTGTTGGGACAGGGGGCCTCGAATGAGCAGTTCTTC
>.|14|.|TRBV15|TRBJ1-2
CATSRDRASYGYTF
TGTGCCACCAGCAGAGATCGGGCGAGCTATGGCTACACCTTC
>.|16|.|TRBV14|TRBJ2-7
CASSQDWVTITYEQYF
TGTGCCAGCAGCCAAGATTGGGTAACTATTACCTACGAGCAGTACTTC
>.|15|TRBD2|TRBV5-1|TRBJ2-1
CASSWTSGIPNEQFF
TGCGCCAGCAGCTGGACTAGCGGGATCCCCAATGAGCAGTTCTTC
>.|16|TRBD2|TRBV7-9|TRBJ2-1
CASSVRAGDSYNEQFF
TGTGCCAGCAGCGTCCGCGCGGGGGACTCCTACAATGAGCAGTTCTTC
>once|11|.|TRBV4-2|TRBJ1-2
CASSQGAGSTF
TGTGCCAGCAGCCAAGGGGCCGGCTCCACCTTC
>.|13|.|TRBV28|TRBJ1-1
CASSLWVGFEAFF
TGTGCCAGCAGTTTATGGGTGGGTTTTGAAGCTTTCTTT
>few|15|.|TRBV27|TRBJ2-7
CASGWTGTRGTEQYF
TGTGCCAGCGGCTGGACCGGGACTCGGGGTACCGAGCAGTACTTC
>.|14|.|TRBV9|TRBJ1-1
CASSDGTKNTEAFF
TGTGCCAGCAGCGACGGGACAAAAAACACTGAAGCTTTCTTT
>.|15|.|TRBV28|TRBJ2-2
CASSLVRGSTGELFF
TGTGCCAGCAGTTTAGTTCGAGGGTCCACCGGGGAGCTGTTTTTT
>.|15|TRBD2|TRBV18|TRBJ2-1
CASSPPSGSRNEQFF
TGTGCCAGCTCACCCCCAAGCGGGAGTAGGAATGAGCAGTTCTTC
>.|15|.|TRBV7-9|TRBJ2-7
CASSLAGSLSYEQYF
TGTGCCAGCAGCTTAGCAGGGAGCCTCTCCTACGAGCAGTACTTC
>few|14|TRBD2|TRBV30|TRBJ2-1
CAWSSGGGYNEQFF
TGTGCCTGGAGTTCGGGCGGGGGGTACAATGAGCAGTTCTTC
>.|14|.|TRBV10-1|TRBJ1-3
CASSAGSSGNTIYF
TGCGCCAGCAGTGCGGGGAGCTCTGGAAACACCATATATTTT
>.|16|TRBD1|TRBV29-1|TRBJ2-1
CSLVKGRDRGENEQFF
TGCAGCCTAGTGAAGGGGAGGGACAGGGGAGAGAATGAGCAGTTCTTC
>.|16|TRBD1|TRBV7-6|TRBJ1-2
CASSPRPGQTNYGYTF
TGTGCCAGCAGCCCCCGGCCGGGACAGACTAACTATGGCTACACCTTC
>few|13|.|TRBV9|TRBJ2-1
CASSTGPGDEQFF
TGTGCCAGCAGCACGGGCCCTGGGGATGAGCAGTTCTTC
>.|16|TRBD1|TRBV5-4|TRBJ2-7
CASSLGTGGRFYEQYF
TGTGCCAGCAGCTTGGGGACAGGGGGGCGTTTTTACGAGCAGTACTTC
>.|14|TRBD2|TRBV7-9|TRBJ2-7
CASTSREGRYEQYF
TGTGCCAGCACCTCTCGGGAGGGGAGGTACGAGCAGTACTTC
>.|15|TRBD1|TRBV6-1|TRBJ2-7
CASSEPDRASYEQYF
TGTGCCAGCAGTGAACCAGACAGGGCCTCCTACGAGCAGTACTTC
>.|13|.|TRBV7-9|TRBJ2-7
CASSNTVAYEQYF
TGTGCCAGCAGTAATACAGTTGCCTACGAGCAGTACTTC
>.|17|.|TRBV21-1|TRBJ2-1
CASSKPSGGDNYNEQFF
TGTGCCAGCAGCAAACCTAGCGGGGGTGATAACTACAATGAGCAGTTCTTC
>large|15|TRBD2|TRBV4-2|TRBJ2-7
CASSPILAETYEQYF
TGTGCCAGCAGCCCCATCCTAGCGGAGACCTACGAGCAGTACTTC
>.|12|TRBD1|TRBV10-1|TRBJ2-3
CATQQGTDTQYF
TGCGCCACCCAACAGGGGACAGATACGCAGTATTTT
>.|11|.|TRBV7-9|TRBJ2-5
CASSFGETQYF
TGTGCCAGCAGCTTTGGAGAGACCCAGTACTTC
>once|15|.|TRBV7-2|TRBJ1-6
CATRQLSSYNSPLHF
TGTGCCACCAGACAGTTAAGCTCCTATAATTCACCCCTCCACTTT
>.|11|.|TRBV20-1|TRBJ2-5
CGGAARETQYF
TGCGGTGGAGCGGCTCGGGAGACCCAGTACTTC
>.|15|.|TRBV11-3|TRBJ2-2
CASSWMGPVAGELFF
TGTGCCAGCAGCTGGATGGGGCCCGTGGCCGGGGAGCTGTTTTTT
>.|17|TRBD1|TRBV5-1|TRBJ1-2
CASSLWADRVANYGYTF
TGCGCCAGCAGCTTGTGGGCCGACAGGGTGGCTAACTATGGCTACACCTTC
>.|17|.|TRBV5-6|TRBJ2-7
CASSQGSFSLSSYEQYF
TGTGCCAGCAGCCAAGGATCCTTTTCCCTAAGCTCCTACGAGCAGTACTTC
>.|17|TRBD2|TRBV15|TRBJ2-2
CATSRDLYQRGTGELFF
TGTGCCACCAGCAGAGATCTCTATCAGCGGGGTACCGGGGAGCTGTTTTTT
>.|15|.|TRBV11-3|TRBJ1-1
CASSLGDGLGTEAFF
TGTGCCAGCAGCTTGGGGGACGGCTTGGGCACTGAAGCTTTCTTT
>.|13|.|TRBV29-1|TRBJ2-2
CSVAGVNTGELFF
TGCAGCGTTGCGGGAGTGAACACCGGGGAGCTGTTTTTT
>once|14|TRBD1|TRBV18|TRBJ1-2
CASSPSGGENGYTF
TGTGCCAGCTCACCATCAGGGGGCGAGAATGGCTACACCTTC
>few|14|.|TRBV5-5|TRBJ2-7
CASSLGPHSYEQYF
TGTGCCAGCAGCTTGGGGCCTCACTCCTACGAGCAGTACTTC
>.|15|TRBD1|TRBV11-3|TRBJ2-1
CASSTGGRNDNEQFF
TGTGCCAGCAGCACAGGGGGCCGTAATGATAATGAGCAGTTCTTC
>.|14|TRBD1|TRBV2|TRBJ1-3
CASSEIYRGNTIYF
TGTGCCAGCAGTGAAATATACAGGGGCAACACCATATATTTT
>.|16|.|TRBV27|TRBJ2-7
CASRPTGTQGIYEQYF
TGTGCCAGCAGGCCTACCGGGACACAGGGAATCTACGAGCAGTACTTC
>.|14|.|TRBV5-1|TRBJ1-1
CASSPYLAGTEAFF
TGCGCCAGCAGCCCGTACTTAGCAGGAACTGAAGCTTTCTTT
>.|16|.|TRBV19|TRBJ1-2
CASSIEGAGHHYGYTF
TGTGCCAGTAGTATAGAAGGCGCAGGGCATCACTATGGCTACACCTTC
>.|15|TRBD2|TRBV11-1|TRBJ2-7
CASSLTSGGSYEQYF
TGTGCCAGCAGCTTGACTAGCGGGGGATCCTACGAGCAGTACTTC
>.|13|.|TRBV27|TRBJ2-7
CASSLSGPYEQYF
TGTGCCAGCAGTTTATCCGGGCCCTACGAGCAGTACTTC
>.|15|.|TRBV7-3|TRBJ2-1
CASSLRAGPYNEQFF
TGTGCCAGCAGCTTACGGGCCGGCCCCTACAATGAGCAGTTCTTC
>.|16|TRBD2|TRBV5-1|TRBJ2-3
CASSGNLAGAGDTQYF
TGCGCCAGCAGCGGTAACCTAGCGGGAGCGGGAGATACGCAGTATTTT
>.|11|TRBD2|TRBV20-1|TRBJ2-7
CSVGTIYEQYF
TGCAGTGTAGGGACTATCTACGAGCAGTACTTC
>once|13|TRBD1|TRBV19|TRBJ2-7
CASSSQGAYEQYF
TGTGCCAGTAGTTCACAGGGGGCCTACGAGCAGTACTTC
>.|14|.|TRBV7-9|TRBJ1-1
CASSYGGVGTEAFF
TGTGCCAGCAGCTACGGGGGCGTGGGAACTGAAGCTTTCTTT
>few|13|.|TRBV5-1|TRBJ2-5
CASSFAVSKTQYF
TGCGCCAGCAGCTTTGCAGTGTCAAAGACCCAGTACTTC
>.|14|TRBD2|TRBV30|TRBJ2-1
CAWREGLASGEQFF
TGTGCCTGGAGGGAAGGACTAGCGTCAGGGGAGCAGTTCTTC
>.|13|.|TRBV29-1|TRBJ1-1
CSTRGQMNTEAFF
TGCAGCACCCGGGGGCAGATGAACACTGAAGCTTTCTTT
>.|14|.|TRBV2|TRBJ1-2
CASSPDRSFYGYTF
TGTGCCAGCAGCCCCGACAGGTCCTTCTATGGCTACACCTTC
>.|15|TRBD1|TRBV2|TRBJ1-4
CASRRQGSTNEKLFF
TGTGCCAGCAGGAGACAGGGCTCAACTAATGAAAAACTGTTTTTT